The 22 T cell receptor beta chains listed next were all sequenced from one sample in a study of cytotoxic CD8 clonotypes in ibrutinib-treated CLL. The table came from immunoSEQ multiplex PCR; TCRdb's copy has only in-frame clones and leaves some out. This sample has 35,000 to 50,000 clones, with over 60% found just once. The material sequenced was PBMCs, taken after 12 months of ibrutinib treatment. The receptors come from a human donor with chronic lymphocytic leukemia.

The chain links TRBV28 to TRBJ2-7; 13 bases are a match to TRBD2. J was trimmed by 0 bases and V by 5 bases; bases with no gene match: 1. This CDR3 is built from 15 residues. The V gene's germline CDR1 is MDHEN and CDR2 SYDVKM. The CDR3 spells CASSRTSGSSYEQYF. The CDR3 region has the DNA TGTGCCAGCAGTCGGACTAGCGGGAGCTCCTACGAGCAGTACTTC.

This clone is labeled medium-sized (0.01 to 0.1%). At the DNA level, this CDR3 is encoded by other sequences in the same sample as well. The chain employs TRBV28 and TRBJ1-2; no clear D gene. Germline lookup yields CDR1 MDHEN and CDR2 SYDVKM. V was trimmed by 3 bases and J by 2 bases, leaving 7 bases between them. The CDR3 runs 13 residues. The CDR3 region is CASSLTGNYGYTF. The CDR3 DNA is TGTGCCAGCAGTTTGACGGGGAACTATGGCTACACCTTC.

The rearrangement joins TRBV7-8 to TRBJ2-3; 8 nucleotides line up with TRBD2. V dropped 5 bases and J dropped 1; count of bases not matched to a gene: 20. The CDR3 consists of 20 residues. The germline V gene has CDR1 SGHVS and CDR2 FQNEAQ. DNA for the CDR3: TGTGCCAGCAGCGATACGCGGGGGGTGACGGGAGCAAGGGGCACAGATACGCAGTATTTT. It specifies CASSDTRGVTGARGTDTQYF. Full variable domain (rest looked up from reference TRBV7-8 and TRBJ2-3): GAGVSQSPRYKVAKRGQDVALRCDPISGHVSLFWYQQALGQGPEFLTYFQNEAQLDKSGLPSDRFFAERPEGSVSTLKIQRTQQEDSAVYLCASSDTRGVTGARGTDTQYFGPGTRLTVL.

This clone was detected only a few times. V and J are TRBV5-1 and TRBJ2-7, with D possibly TRBD1 on 6 matching bases. Germline V CDR1 and CDR2: SGHRS, YFSETQ. Trimming took off 4 bases at V and 5 bases at J, with 16 bases between the two ends. The length of the CDR3 is 14 residues. The CDR3 bases are TGCGCCAGCAGCCACGGAACAGGGAACAACGAGCAGTACTTC. This gives the protein CASSHGTGNNEQYF.

This clone came up once. V gene TRBV6-1 combines with J gene TRBJ1-1, with D perhaps TRBD1 (6 bases). Trimming stripped 0 bases from V and 1 base from J, with 12 bases between. This CDR3 contains 16 residues. Germline values: CDR1 MNHNS, CDR2 SASEGT. This chain's CDR3 is CASSEAPTGRNTEAFF. In DNA, the CDR3 is TGTGCCAGCAGTGAAGCCCCGACAGGACGGAACACTGAAGCTTTCTTT.

The chain employs TRBV6-5 and TRBJ1-1, with D maybe TRBD1 (6 bases). The CDR3 extends over 14 amino acids. Trimming removed 7 bases at V and 0 bases at J, with 12 bases between. CDR1 is MNHEY and CDR2 is SVGAGI in the germline V gene. CDR3: CASTNQGLNTEAFF. CDR3 sequence (DNA): TGTGCCAGCACCAATCAGGGGTTGAACACTGAAGCTTTCTTT.

This clone was seen only a few times. The chain has TRBV25-1 and TRBJ1-4, with no clear D. The CDR3 runs 13 residues. The V end was cut by 0 bases, the J end by 14 bases, with 13 bases between. Germline lookup yields CDR1 MGHDK and CDR2 SYGVNS. CDR3 DNA: TGTGCCAGCAGTGAATATAACCCGGGAGTGCTGTTTTTT. Translating gives CASSEYNPGVLFF.

This clone was detected ten times or more. The rearrangement uses TRBV5-4 and TRBJ1-1; maybe TRBD1 (6 bases). Germline V lookup: CDR1 SGHNT, CDR2 YYREEE (reference sequence). This CDR3 has 13 residues. The V and J ends lost 4 bases and 10 bases respectively, with 17 bases between them. CDR3 loop: CASSRLGAGVAFF. The DNA for the CDR3 is TGTGCCAGCAGCCGCTTAGGGGCAGGGGTAGCTTTCTTT.

J is TRBJ1-1 and V is TRBV28; 10 bases agree with TRBD1. V was pared by 2 bases and J by 4 bases, with 10 bases of the junction left unmatched. The CDR3 is 17 residues long. Looked up from germline, CDR1 is MDHEN and CDR2 is SYDVKM. This chain's CDR3 is CASSLILGTGETTEAFF. The CDR3 bases are TGTGCCAGCAGTTTAATACTCGGGACAGGGGAGACCACTGAAGCTTTCTTT.

The chain links TRBV7-6 to TRBJ2-5, with TRBD1 as a possible D gene (8 bases). The CDR3 loop spans 20 amino acids. Germline loops: CDR1 SGHVS, CDR2 FNYEAQ. V was shortened by 5 bases and J by 8 bases, with 36 bases between the two germline ends. The CDR3 sequence: CASSLREGQGGTSVRGTQYF. CDR3 nucleotide sequence: TGTGCCAGCAGCCTACGGGAAGGACAGGGAGGAACTAGCGTGCGGGGAACCCAGTACTTC.

This sequence joins TRBV5-1 and TRBJ1-1, with no clear D. This CDR3 spans 13 amino acids. The germline gives CDR1 SGHRS, CDR2 YFSETQ. Trimming left V 0 bases short and J 7 bases short, with 10 bases between. CDR3 DNA sequence: TGCGCCAGCAGCTTGGATAGTCGGGGTGAAGCTTTCTTT. Encoded protein: CASSLDSRGEAFF.

This rearrangement joins TRBV7-6 to TRBJ2-1; D unclear. Trimming took off 5 bases at V and 2 bases at J, with 13 bases between the two ends. CDR1 and CDR2 (germline): SGHVS, FNYEAQ. The CDR3 spans 15 residues. Here the CDR3 reads CASSPGLRTYNEQFF. Written as DNA, the CDR3 is TGTGCCAGCAGCCCCGGGCTTCGGACCTACAATGAGCAGTTCTTC.

J is TRBJ2-7 and V is TRBV2; 13 nucleotides match TRBD2. This CDR3 contains 16 residues. The germline gives CDR1 SNHLY, CDR2 FYNNEI. The V segment lost 2 bases and the J segment 7 bases; nucleotides outside the gene matches: 8. CDR3 bases: TGTGCCAGCAGTGAACGGTGGACTAGCGGGAGAGGTGAGCAGTACTTC. Its translation is CASSERWTSGRGEQYF.

J is TRBJ1-1 and V is TRBV28; D is possibly TRBD1 (6 bases). The CDR3 is 13 residues long. The ends were cut back, 6 bases at V and 10 bases at J, with 18 bases in the middle. Germline assignment: CDR1 MDHEN and CDR2 SYDVKM. The CDR3 spells CASSPQQGRGAFF. In nucleotides, the CDR3 is TGTGCCAGCAGCCCTCAACAGGGCCGTGGAGCTTTCTTT.

The chain is built from TRBV25-1 and TRBJ2-7; D is ambiguous. The CDR3 extends over 14 amino acids. V lost 6 bases and J lost 4, with 16 bases in between. CDR1 is MGHDK, CDR2 SYGVNS, per germline. CDR3 bases: TGTGCCAGCAGGGGTACCCCGGCCGCTTACGAGCAGTACTTC. Protein product: CASRGTPAAYEQYF.

There are a few counts of this clone. V gene TRBV7-2 combines with J gene TRBJ2-7; D not resolved. The V gene's germline CDR1 is SGHTA and CDR2 FQGNSA. Trimming removed 1 base at V and 2 bases at J, with 3 bases between. The CDR3 is 12 residues long. CDR3: CASSLVAYEQYF. The CDR3 nucleotides read TGTGCCAGCAGCTTAGTAGCCTACGAGCAGTACTTC. The full variable domain, rest sourced from reference TRBV7-2 and TRBJ2-7, is GAGVSQSPSNKVTEKGKDVELRCDPISGHTALYWYRQSLGQGLEFLIYFQGNSAPDKSGLPSDRFSAERTGGSVSTLTIQRTQQEDSAVYLCASSLVAYEQYFGPGTRLTVT.

The chain couples TRBV4-3 to TRBJ1-5; a weak D match, TRBD1 (6 bases). The CDR3 runs 15 residues. V was pared by 0 bases and J by 6 bases, with 12 bases between. Germline CDR1 LGHNA, CDR2 YSLEER. The CDR3 loop is CASSQDYGGPQPQHF. CDR3 coding DNA: TGCGCCAGCAGCCAAGATTACGGGGGGCCTCAGCCCCAGCATTTT.

This clone has a handful of counts. The chain uses TRBV18 and TRBJ1-2, with no clear D. The V end lost 3 bases, the J end lost 0 bases, and 11 bases lay between the germline ends. Germline CDR1 reads KGHSH; CDR2 reads LQKENI. This CDR3 has 15 amino acids. CDR3 sequence: CASSPEVTANYGYTF. The CDR3 region has the DNA TGTGCCAGCTCACCCGAAGTCACAGCTAACTATGGCTACACCTTC.

This clone was observed a handful of times. The V and J genes are TRBV27 and TRBJ1-2; D is unresolved. Germline CDR1 and CDR2: MNHEY and SMNVEV (reference sequence). Deletions cut 8 bases from V and 4 bases from J, with 11 bases between. This CDR3 has 12 amino acids. CDR3 protein: CASARTGYGYTF. For the CDR3, the DNA is TGTGCCAGCGCCCGGACCGGCTATGGCTACACCTTC.

This chain joins TRBV2 and TRBJ2-5; D perhaps matches TRBD1 (6 bases). The CDR3 has 14 amino acids. The germline gives CDR1 SNHLY, CDR2 FYNNEI. Deletions cut 1 base from V and 5 bases from J, with 11 bases between. The CDR3 sequence: CASSEGGRGETQYF. In nucleotides, the CDR3 is TGTGCCAGCAGTGAAGGTGGTAGGGGGGAGACCCAGTACTTC.

The rearrangement joins TRBV6-6 to TRBJ2-2; D possibly corresponds to TRBD2 (6 bases). V was trimmed by 0 bases and J by 6 bases, leaving 8 bases between them. CDR3 length: 14 residues. Germline assignment: CDR1 MNHNY and CDR2 SVGAGI (reference sequence). The CDR3, as DNA: TGTGCCAGCAGTTACTCGCTAGCGTCCGGGGAGCTGTTTTTT. Amino acids: CASSYSLASGELFF.

This rearrangement joins TRBV5-1 to TRBJ2-5, with 9 bases fitting TRBD2. With 5 bases clipped from V and 2 bases from J, the junction kept 1 base outside the gene matches. Per germline, CDR1 SGHRS and CDR2 YFSETQ. The CDR3 length is 13 residues. The CDR3 DNA is TGCGCCAGCAGACTAGCGGGTCAAGAGACCCAGTACTTC. It codes for CASRLAGQETQYF.